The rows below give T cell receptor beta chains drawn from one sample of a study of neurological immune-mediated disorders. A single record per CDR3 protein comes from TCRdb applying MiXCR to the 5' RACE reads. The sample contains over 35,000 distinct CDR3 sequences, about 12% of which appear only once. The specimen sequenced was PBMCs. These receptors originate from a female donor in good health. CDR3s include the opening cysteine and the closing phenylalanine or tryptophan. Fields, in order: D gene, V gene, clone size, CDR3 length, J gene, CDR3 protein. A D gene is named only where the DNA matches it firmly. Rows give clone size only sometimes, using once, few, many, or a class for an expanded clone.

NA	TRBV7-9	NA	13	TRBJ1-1	CASSWGKDTEAFF
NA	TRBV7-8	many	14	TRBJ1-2	CASSLGGFYYGYTF
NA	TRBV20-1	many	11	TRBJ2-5	CSASYGETQYF
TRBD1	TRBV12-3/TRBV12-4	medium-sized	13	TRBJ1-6	CASSSTGDSPLHF
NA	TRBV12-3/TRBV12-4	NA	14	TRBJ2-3	CASSLNPRTDTQYF
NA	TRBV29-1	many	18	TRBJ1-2	CSVVPYQPGPGANYGYTF
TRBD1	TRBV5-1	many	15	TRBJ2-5	CASSLDGQGEETQYF
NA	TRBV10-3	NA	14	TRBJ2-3	CAITEIGVTDTQYF
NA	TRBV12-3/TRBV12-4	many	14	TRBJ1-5	CASSLGGSDQPQHF
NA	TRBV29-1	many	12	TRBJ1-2	CSVVGGEYGYTF
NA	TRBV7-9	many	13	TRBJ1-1	CASSLAQNTEAFF
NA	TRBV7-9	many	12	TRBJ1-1	CASSQGEGEAFF
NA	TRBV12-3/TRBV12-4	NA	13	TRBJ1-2	CASSLRTIYGYTF
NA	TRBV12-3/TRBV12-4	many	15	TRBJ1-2	CASTIATGTNYGYTF
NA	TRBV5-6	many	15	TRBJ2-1	CASSFAKGPSGEQFF
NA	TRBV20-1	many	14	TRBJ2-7	CSAISVGSFFEQYF
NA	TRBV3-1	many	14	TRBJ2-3	CASSPRSDTDTQYF
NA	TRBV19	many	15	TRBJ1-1	CASRRDSLLNTEAFF
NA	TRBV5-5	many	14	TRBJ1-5	CASSLGQHNQPQHF
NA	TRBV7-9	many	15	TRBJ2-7	CASSLEGPRAREQYF
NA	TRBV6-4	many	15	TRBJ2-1	CASSEGLSSYNEQFF
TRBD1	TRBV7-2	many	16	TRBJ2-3	CASSPGTGARTDTQYF
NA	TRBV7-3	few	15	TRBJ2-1	CASSSDRTAHNEQFF
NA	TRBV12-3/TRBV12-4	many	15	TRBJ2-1	CASSLKRSSYNEQFF
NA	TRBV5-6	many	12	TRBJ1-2	CASYGLRAGYTF
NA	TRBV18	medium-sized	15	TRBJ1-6	CASSPASSYNSPLHF
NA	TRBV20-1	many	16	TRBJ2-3	CSARDVSHREGDTQYF
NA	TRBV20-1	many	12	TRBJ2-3	CSAREELDTQYF
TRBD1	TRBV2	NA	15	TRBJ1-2	CASSELDRVEYGYTF
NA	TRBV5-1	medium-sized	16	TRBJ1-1	CASSLETGAENTEAFF
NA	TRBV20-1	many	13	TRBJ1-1	CSAYVLRDTEAFF
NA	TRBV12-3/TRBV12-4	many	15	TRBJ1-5	CASSTNHRVGGPQHF
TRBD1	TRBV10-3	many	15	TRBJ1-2	CAISESVRQGYGYTF
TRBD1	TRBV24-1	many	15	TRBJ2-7	CATSDSGTGAYEQYF
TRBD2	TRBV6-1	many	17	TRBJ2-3	CASSWGGSGVSTDTQYF
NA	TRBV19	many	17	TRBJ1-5	CASSIGRGGLTNQPQHF
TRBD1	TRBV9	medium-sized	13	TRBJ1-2	CASSATGDYGYTF
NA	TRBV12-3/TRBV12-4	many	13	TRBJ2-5	CASSLIGRETQYF
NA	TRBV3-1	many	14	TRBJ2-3	CASSQDSSGTTQYF
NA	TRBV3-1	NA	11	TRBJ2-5	CASSHSETQYF
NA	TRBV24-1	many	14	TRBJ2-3	CATVRLTSTDTQYF
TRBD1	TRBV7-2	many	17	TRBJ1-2	CASSLTRDRAVYYGYTF
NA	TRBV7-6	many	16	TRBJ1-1	CASSLRGEGQDTEAFF
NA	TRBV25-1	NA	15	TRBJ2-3	CASSDPRRVADTQYF
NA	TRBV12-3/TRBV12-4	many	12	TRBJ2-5	CASSLGLGSQYF
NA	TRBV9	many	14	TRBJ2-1	CASSVDPSRDEQFF
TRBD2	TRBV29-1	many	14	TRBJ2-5	CSVSSGGAGETQYF
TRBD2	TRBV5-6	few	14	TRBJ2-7	CASSSGTSGAKQYF
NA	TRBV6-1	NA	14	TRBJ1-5	CASSLGQNNQPQHF
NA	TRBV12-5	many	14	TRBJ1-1	CASVYEGTNTEAFF